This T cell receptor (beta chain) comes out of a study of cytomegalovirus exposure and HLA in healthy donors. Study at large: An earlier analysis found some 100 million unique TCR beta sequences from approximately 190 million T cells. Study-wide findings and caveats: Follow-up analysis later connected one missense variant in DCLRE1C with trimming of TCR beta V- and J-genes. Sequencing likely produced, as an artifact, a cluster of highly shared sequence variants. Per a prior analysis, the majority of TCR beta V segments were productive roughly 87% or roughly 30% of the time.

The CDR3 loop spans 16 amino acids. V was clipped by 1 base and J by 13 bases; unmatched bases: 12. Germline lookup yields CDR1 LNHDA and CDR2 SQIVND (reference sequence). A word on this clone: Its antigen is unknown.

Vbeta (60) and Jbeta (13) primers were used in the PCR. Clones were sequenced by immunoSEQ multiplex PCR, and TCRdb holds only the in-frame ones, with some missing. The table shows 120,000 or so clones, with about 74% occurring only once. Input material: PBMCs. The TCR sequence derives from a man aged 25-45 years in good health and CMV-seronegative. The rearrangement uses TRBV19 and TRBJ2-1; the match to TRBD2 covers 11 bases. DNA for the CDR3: TGTGCCAGTAGTATAGTCCTCCTAGCGGGGGGCCCATTTCAGTTCTTC. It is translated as CASSIVLLAGGPFQFF.